These 9 T cell receptor beta chains share one sample of origin, sequenced in a study of T cells in Graves' hyperthyroidism and ophthalmopathy. Amplification targeted TCR beta CDR3 regions from RNA transcripts. In the first-round RT-PCR of the TCR CDR3, the HTBI primer set was used. TCRdb reprocessed the multiplex PCR reads via MiXCR and lists one record per CDR3 protein. The repertoire consists of 750,000 to 950,000 distinct CDR3 sequences, with over 35% occurring once and the leading ten covering 7.5% to 9.5%. The sequenced material came from blood. Receptor source: a man between 18 and 35 years old with Graves' hyperthyroidism.

This clonotype was recorded a few times. In DNA, the CDR3 is TGTGCCAGCAGTCGCGGGGGAGTGAACACTGAAGCTTTCTTT. Amino acids: CASSRGGVNTEAFF. The gene calls are TRBV6-5 and TRBJ1-1, with D maybe TRBD1 (5 bases). V lost 5 bases and J 0 bases, leaving 10 bases between the germline ends. CDR1 is MNHEY and CDR2 is SVGAGI in the germline V gene. The CDR3 extends over 14 amino acids.

This sequence joins TRBV2 and TRBJ1-2, with no clear D. The V gene's germline CDR1 is SNHLY and CDR2 FYNNEI. The CDR3 is made up of 12 amino acids. The V end lost 1 base, the J end lost 6 bases, and 6 bases lay between the germline ends. The CDR3 protein is CASSEGRHGYTF. The CDR3 DNA is TGTGCCAGCAGTGAAGGTCGGCATGGCTACACCTTC.

Of note for this clonotype: This could be a read error, since a much larger clone is one nucleotide away. The rearrangement uses TRBV10-3 and TRBJ1-5; no firm D call. The V gene's germline CDR1 is ENHRY and CDR2 SYGVKD. The CDR3 contains 15 residues. CDR3 in DNA: TGTTCCATCAGTGAGGAAACAGTTAGCAATCAGCCCCAGCATTTT. Translated, it gives CSISEETVSNQPQHF.

This clonotype was recorded at least ten times. The rearrangement joins TRBV7-2 to TRBJ1-5, with unresolved D. Germline CDR1 and CDR2: SGHTA and FQGNSA. The CDR3 extends over 12 amino acids. V was pared by 5 bases and J by 3 bases, with 5 bases between. The CDR3 sequence is CASSAPNQPQHF. The CDR3 bases are TGTGCCAGCAGCGCCCCCAATCAGCCCCAGCATTTT.

Ten or more counts support this clonotype. The rearrangement joins TRBV29-1 to TRBJ2-6; the D gene is possibly TRBD1 (5 bases). The CDR3 has 13 residues. The germline V gene encodes CDR1 SQVTM and CDR2 ANQGSEA. The V and J ends lost 5 bases and 3 bases respectively, with 8 bases between them. This CDR3 reads CSVTDSGANVLTF. The CDR3 bases are TGCAGCGTTACCGACAGTGGGGCCAACGTCCTGACTTTC.

The gene calls are TRBV2 and TRBJ2-7; D possibly corresponds to TRBD2 (5 bases). The CDR3 totals 15 residues. V lost 0 bases and J lost 5, with 14 bases in between. CDR1 is SNHLY, CDR2 FYNNEI, per germline. The CDR3 nucleotides are TGTGCCAGCAGTGAAGCGGGTTTTTTCGGGGACGAGCAGTACTTC. Translation: CASSEAGFFGDEQYF.

The chain recombines TRBV20-1 with TRBJ1-2, with TRBD1 as a possible D gene (5 bases). Germline loops: CDR1 DFQATT, CDR2 SNEGSKA (reference sequence). V was trimmed by 6 bases and J by 1 base, leaving 18 bases between them. The CDR3 totals 15 residues. The CDR3 nucleotides are TGCAGTGCCCGGTCCGGGAGGGACGTTAACTATGGCTACACCTTC. Translation: CSARSGRDVNYGYTF.

This clonotype has at least ten counts. This chain links TRBV19 with TRBJ1-4; D call uncertain. This CDR3 comprises 13 residues. CDR1 is LNHDA and CDR2 is SQIVND in the germline V gene (reference sequence). Trimming stripped 10 bases from V and 11 bases from J, with 20 bases between. CDR3 residues: CATHREPLQKLFF. The DNA of the CDR3 is TGTGCCACTCACCGGGAGCCCCTCCAGAAACTGTTTTTT.

As concerns this clonotype: With a much larger clone just one base away, this may be a read error. The rearrangement joins TRBV29-1 to TRBJ2-7; D may be TRBD1 (6 bases). The CDR3 covers 12 residues. CDR1 is SQVTM, CDR2 ANQGSEA, per germline. This CDR3 reads CAGSLQGPEQYF. Here the CDR3 DNA reads TGTGCCGGCAGCTTACAGGGCCCCGAGCAGTACTTC.